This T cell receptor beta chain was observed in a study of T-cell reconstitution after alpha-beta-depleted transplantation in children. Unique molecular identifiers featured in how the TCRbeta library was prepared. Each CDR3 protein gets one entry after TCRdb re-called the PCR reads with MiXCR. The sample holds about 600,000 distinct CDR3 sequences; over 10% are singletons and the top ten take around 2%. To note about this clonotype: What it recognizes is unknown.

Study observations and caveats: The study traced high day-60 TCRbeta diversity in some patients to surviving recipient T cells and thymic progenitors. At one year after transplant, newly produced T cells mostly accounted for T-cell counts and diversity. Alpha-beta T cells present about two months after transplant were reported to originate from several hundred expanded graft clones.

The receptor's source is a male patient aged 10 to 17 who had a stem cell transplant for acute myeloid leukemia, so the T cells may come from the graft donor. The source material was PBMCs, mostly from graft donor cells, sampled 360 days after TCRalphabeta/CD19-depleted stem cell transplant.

CDR3 region: CASSVALGANVLTF. In DNA, the CDR3 is TGTGCCAGCAGCGTAGCTCTCGGGGCCAACGTCCTGACTTTC. The chain links TRBV9 to TRBJ2-6; D uncertain. The ends were cut back, 0 bases at V and 4 bases at J, with 5 bases in the middle. Germline CDR1 is SGDLS and CDR2 is YYNGEE. The CDR3 is 14 residues long.